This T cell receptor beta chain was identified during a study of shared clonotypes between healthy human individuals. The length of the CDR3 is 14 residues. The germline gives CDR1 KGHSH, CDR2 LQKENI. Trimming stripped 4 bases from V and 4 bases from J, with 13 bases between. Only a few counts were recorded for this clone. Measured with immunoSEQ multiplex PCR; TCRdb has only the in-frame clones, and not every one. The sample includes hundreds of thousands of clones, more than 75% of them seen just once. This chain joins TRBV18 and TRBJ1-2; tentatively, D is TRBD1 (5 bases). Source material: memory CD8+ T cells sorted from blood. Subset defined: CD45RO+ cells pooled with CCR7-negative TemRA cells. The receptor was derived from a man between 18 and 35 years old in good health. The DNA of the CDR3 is TGTGCCAGCTCACGGGACGGACCTTTCTATGGCTACACCTTC. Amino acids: CASSRDGPFYGYTF.